This T cell receptor (beta chain) was identified during a study of blood T cells in healthy people across ages. General study points: CMV status of donors was unknown, possibly confounding expanded clonotype changes. Considered underestimates were the diversity estimates obtained from one million T cells.

Using a J-beta primer mix together with a sample-barcoded 5' primer, a second PCR was run for about 6 to 11 cycles. TCRdb reanalysed the 5' RACE reads using MiXCR and keeps one entry per CDR3 protein. This sample has almost 550,000 distinct CDR3 sequences, with less than 25% found just once. CDR1 KGHDR and CDR2 SFDVKD come from the germline V gene. Trimming removed 4 bases from V and 5 bases from J, with 10 bases in between. The CDR3 is made up of 14 amino acids. This clonotype has just a few counts. Its antigen remains unknown. The sample was also reused in another study, on T cells of mothers and their children. In that study: For the second PCR, the M1S primer put in sample barcodes and 2-4 random nucleotides. The study obtained over 9.5 million TCR beta CDR3 reads per mother and about 3 million per child.

Sequenced sample: blood. The chain uses TRBV24-1 and TRBJ2-2; D is undetermined. This TCR came from a boy between 10 and 17 years old in good health. CDR3 bases: TGTGCCACCAGTGAGCGTGCAGGTACCGGGGAGCTGTTTTTT. Translating it yields CATSERAGTGELFF.